Listed below are T cell receptor beta chains from one sample, sequenced in a study of OX40 agonist ivuxolimab in advanced cancers. Only in-frame clones appear in the TCRdb table, and some are missing; sequencing was by immunoSEQ multiplex PCR. The sample contains 57,000 or so clones, around 89% of which appear only once. The material was CD4+ or CD8+ T cells sorted from blood, obtained in a trial of the OX40 agonist ivuxolimab. These receptors were obtained from an adult with an advanced solid tumor such as melanoma, head and neck, liver or kidney cancer. CDR3s include the opening cysteine and the closing phenylalanine or tryptophan. D genes are given only for firm matches. Clone size is given for some rows only: seen once, a few or many times, or a class if the clone is expanded.

CDR3nt: TGTGCCAGCAGCTTAGCGCAGACTGAAGCTTTCTTT
CDR3aa: CASSLAQTEAFF
len: 12
abundance: .
v_gene: TRBV7-9
d_gene: .
j_gene: TRBJ1-1

CDR3nt: TGTGCCAGCAGTTACTCTAGGGGGGTCCGGTCATATGAGCAGTACTTC
CDR3aa: CASSYSRGVRSYEQYF
len: 16
abundance: once
v_gene: TRBV6-5
d_gene: .
j_gene: TRBJ2-7

CDR3nt: TGCGCCAGCAGCCAAGTTGCTGGTTCCGGGGCCCATTACTATGGCTACACCTTC
CDR3aa: CASSQVAGSGAHYYGYTF
len: 18
abundance: .
v_gene: TRBV4-1
d_gene: .
j_gene: TRBJ1-2

CDR3nt: TGTGCCAGCAATCTAGGACTAGCGGAGTACAATGAGCAGTTCTTC
CDR3aa: CASNLGLAEYNEQFF
len: 15
abundance: .
v_gene: TRBV28
d_gene: TRBD2
j_gene: TRBJ2-1

CDR3nt: TGTGCCAGCAGCTTGGAACTAGCGGGAGTCCAAAACATTCAGTACTTC
CDR3aa: CASSLELAGVQNIQYF
len: 16
abundance: once
v_gene: TRBV5-6
d_gene: TRBD2
j_gene: TRBJ2-4

CDR3nt: TGTGCCATCGCCAAACAGGCCACGAACACTGAAGCTTTCTTT
CDR3aa: CAIAKQATNTEAFF
len: 14
abundance: once
v_gene: TRBV15
d_gene: .
j_gene: TRBJ1-1

CDR3nt: TGTGCCAGCAGTTACTCGAACAGGCCGCTGGATGGCTACACCTTC
CDR3aa: CASSYSNRPLDGYTF
len: 15
abundance: .
v_gene: TRBV6-6
d_gene: .
j_gene: TRBJ1-2

CDR3nt: TGTGCCAGCAGCTTATCGGACAGTTACAATGAAAAACTGTTTTTT
CDR3aa: CASSLSDSYNEKLFF
len: 15
abundance: .
v_gene: TRBV11-3
d_gene: .
j_gene: TRBJ1-4

CDR3nt: TGTGCCAGTAGAGCTACGGGAGGGCCTGTTGGTGAGCAGTTCTTC
CDR3aa: CASRATGGPVGEQFF
len: 15
abundance: once
v_gene: TRBV19
d_gene: TRBD2
j_gene: TRBJ2-1

CDR3nt: TGTGCCATCAGTGCTCAGGGAACGAACACTGAAGCTTTCTTT
CDR3aa: CAISAQGTNTEAFF
len: 14
abundance: .
v_gene: TRBV10-3
d_gene: .
j_gene: TRBJ1-1

CDR3nt: TGCGCCAGCAGCCAAGATTGGGCAGGGAGATCACCCCTCCACTTT
CDR3aa: CASSQDWAGRSPLHF
len: 15
abundance: .
v_gene: TRBV4-3
d_gene: .
j_gene: TRBJ1-6

CDR3nt: TGTGCCAGCAGCTTGGACAGGGGGTACGAGCAGTACTTC
CDR3aa: CASSLDRGYEQYF
len: 13
abundance: .
v_gene: TRBV5-4
d_gene: TRBD1
j_gene: TRBJ2-7

CDR3nt: TGTGCCAGCAGTCAGGACCACAGCTCCTACAATGAGCAGTTCTTC
CDR3aa: CASSQDHSSYNEQFF
len: 15
abundance: few
v_gene: TRBV6-5
d_gene: .
j_gene: TRBJ2-1

CDR3nt: TGTGCCAGCTCTCGGGTATTCAGACAGGCTCCCGGGGAGCTGTTTTTT
CDR3aa: CASSRVFRQAPGELFF
len: 16
abundance: .
v_gene: TRBV18
d_gene: .
j_gene: TRBJ2-2

CDR3nt: TGTGCCAGCAGCGAACTGACAGGGTTGGATGAAGCTTTCTTT
CDR3aa: CASSELTGLDEAFF
len: 14
abundance: .
v_gene: TRBV9
d_gene: TRBD1
j_gene: TRBJ1-1

CDR3nt: TGCGCCAGCAGCTGGGATATGGAAAAACTGTTTTTT
CDR3aa: CASSWDMEKLFF
len: 12
abundance: .
v_gene: TRBV5-1
d_gene: .
j_gene: TRBJ1-4

CDR3nt: TGTGCCAGTAGAGAGGGTGGCTACAATGAGCAGTTCTTC
CDR3aa: CASREGGYNEQFF
len: 13
abundance: once
v_gene: TRBV5-6
d_gene: .
j_gene: TRBJ2-1

CDR3nt: TGTGCCAGCAGCCAAGTGAGCAGTCCCCTCTCCTACGAGCAGTACTTC
CDR3aa: CASSQVSSPLSYEQYF
len: 16
abundance: .
v_gene: TRBV4-2
d_gene: .
j_gene: TRBJ2-7

CDR3nt: TGTGCCAGCAGCCTATTTAGCGGGAGTATAGATACGCAGTATTTT
CDR3aa: CASSLFSGSIDTQYF
len: 15
abundance: .
v_gene: TRBV7-9
d_gene: TRBD2
j_gene: TRBJ2-3

CDR3nt: TGTGCCAGCAGCCCGACAGCATACGAGCAGTACTTC
CDR3aa: CASSPTAYEQYF
len: 12
abundance: .
v_gene: TRBV7-9
d_gene: .
j_gene: TRBJ2-7

CDR3nt: TGTGCCAGCAATGGGGCAGACTATGGCTACACCTTC
CDR3aa: CASNGADYGYTF
len: 12
abundance: .
v_gene: TRBV6-1
d_gene: .
j_gene: TRBJ1-2

CDR3nt: TGTGCCAGCAGCTTAGTTTACAGGGGCGATACAGATACGCAGTATTTT
CDR3aa: CASSLVYRGDTDTQYF
len: 16
abundance: .
v_gene: TRBV11-3
d_gene: TRBD1
j_gene: TRBJ2-3

CDR3nt: TGTGCCAGCAGTATATGGACAGGGGACGAGCAGTACTTC
CDR3aa: CASSIWTGDEQYF
len: 13
abundance: .
v_gene: TRBV27
d_gene: TRBD1
j_gene: TRBJ2-7

CDR3nt: TGTGCCAGCAGCGTAAACACCGGGGAGCTGTTTTTT
CDR3aa: CASSVNTGELFF
len: 12
abundance: .
v_gene: TRBV9
d_gene: .
j_gene: TRBJ2-2

CDR3nt: TGTGCCAGTAGTTATGGACTTAATGAGCAGTTCTTC
CDR3aa: CASSYGLNEQFF
len: 12
abundance: .
v_gene: TRBV19
d_gene: .
j_gene: TRBJ2-1

CDR3nt: TGTGCCAGTAGTATATTCTCCCCGAAGACAGGGCGCGATCAGCCCCAGCATTTT
CDR3aa: CASSIFSPKTGRDQPQHF
len: 18
abundance: .
v_gene: TRBV19
d_gene: TRBD1
j_gene: TRBJ1-5

CDR3nt: TGTGCCAGCAGTTACTCCCCCGATGAGCAGTTCTTC
CDR3aa: CASSYSPDEQFF
len: 12
abundance: .
v_gene: TRBV6-6
d_gene: .
j_gene: TRBJ2-1

CDR3nt: TGTGCCAGCAGTTGGCCGGGACTAGCGGGAGAAGGGCCCGAGACCCAGTACTTC
CDR3aa: CASSWPGLAGEGPETQYF
len: 18
abundance: once
v_gene: TRBV11-3
d_gene: TRBD2
j_gene: TRBJ2-5

CDR3nt: TGTGCCAGCAGCCCAATAGCGGGGAGGGGATACGAGCAGTACTTC
CDR3aa: CASSPIAGRGYEQYF
len: 15
abundance: .
v_gene: TRBV7-3
d_gene: TRBD2
j_gene: TRBJ2-7

CDR3nt: TGTGCCAGCAGCGCCACCGGGACAGGGACTTTCTTT
CDR3aa: CASSATGTGTFF
len: 12
abundance: .
v_gene: TRBV5-6
d_gene: TRBD1
j_gene: TRBJ1-1

CDR3nt: TGCGCCAGCAGCCTGGGGGGGCCCGGGACCCAGTACTTC
CDR3aa: CASSLGGPGTQYF
len: 13
abundance: .
v_gene: TRBV5-1
d_gene: .
j_gene: TRBJ2-5

CDR3nt: TGCGCCAGCAGTGACGAGCGGTCATTAAATGAGCAGTTCTTC
CDR3aa: CASSDERSLNEQFF
len: 14
abundance: few
v_gene: TRBV10-1
d_gene: .
j_gene: TRBJ2-1

CDR3nt: TGTGCCAGCAGCCTGGGACAGGAAGAGACCCAGTACTTC
CDR3aa: CASSLGQEETQYF
len: 13
abundance: once
v_gene: TRBV5-6
d_gene: TRBD1
j_gene: TRBJ2-5

CDR3nt: TGTGCCAGTAGTTTCGGGATAGCTCTCAATGAGCAGTTCTTC
CDR3aa: CASSFGIALNEQFF
len: 14
abundance: once
v_gene: TRBV19
d_gene: .
j_gene: TRBJ2-1

CDR3nt: TGCGCCAGCAGCTTAGGGGACACCACAGATACGCAGTATTTT
CDR3aa: CASSLGDTTDTQYF
len: 14
abundance: .
v_gene: TRBV5-1
d_gene: .
j_gene: TRBJ2-3